These T cell receptor beta chains were read from a single sample in a study of OX40 agonist ivuxolimab in advanced cancers. The assay was immunoSEQ multiplex PCR, and TCRdb's table has in-frame clones only and misses some. The sample lists around 100,000 clones, 90% occurring once. Sample: CD4+ or CD8+ T cells sorted from blood, taken in a trial of the OX40 agonist ivuxolimab. These receptors came from an adult with an advanced solid tumor such as melanoma, head and neck, liver or kidney cancer. Both conserved end residues are part of each CDR3. A D gene is named only where the DNA matches it firmly. Rows may omit the clone size; those that give it use once, few, many or a size class.

cdr3_nt: TGCGCCAGCAGGGGACAAAATAGCAATCAGCCCCAGCATTTT
cdr3_aa: CASRGQNSNQPQHF
clone_size: once
j_call: TRBJ1-5
v_call: TRBV10-2
d_call: NA

cdr3_nt: TGCGCCAGCAGCCCGGCGGTAGTAGCGGGAGGAGGAGAGCAGTACTTC
cdr3_aa: CASSPAVVAGGGEQYF
clone_size: NA
j_call: TRBJ2-7
v_call: TRBV5-1
d_call: TRBD2

cdr3_nt: TGTGCCAGCAGCTTAAGGCGACAGGGGAATAATTCACCCCTCCACTTT
cdr3_aa: CASSLRRQGNNSPLHF
clone_size: once
j_call: TRBJ1-6
v_call: TRBV13
d_call: TRBD1

cdr3_nt: TGTGCCAGCAGCTTAGGACCAGCTGGGGGGCACAATGAGCAGTTCTTC
cdr3_aa: CASSLGPAGGHNEQFF
clone_size: once
j_call: TRBJ2-1
v_call: TRBV7-2
d_call: NA

cdr3_nt: TGTGCCAGCAGCTTAGACCAGATGGGTGGCTACACCTTC
cdr3_aa: CASSLDQMGGYTF
clone_size: once
j_call: TRBJ1-2
v_call: TRBV7-6
d_call: NA

cdr3_nt: TGCGCCAGCAGTGAGGGAGACAGGTACGAGCAGTACTTC
cdr3_aa: CASSEGDRYEQYF
clone_size: NA
j_call: TRBJ2-7
v_call: TRBV10-1
d_call: NA

cdr3_nt: TGTGCCAGCAGCGCCAGGACAGGGACTAATGAAAAACTGTTTTTT
cdr3_aa: CASSARTGTNEKLFF
clone_size: NA
j_call: TRBJ1-4
v_call: TRBV5-4
d_call: TRBD1

cdr3_nt: TGTGCCAGCACCCCGACTAGCGCCTCCTACAATGAGCAGTTCTTC
cdr3_aa: CASTPTSASYNEQFF
clone_size: NA
j_call: TRBJ2-1
v_call: TRBV6-1
d_call: TRBD2

cdr3_nt: TGCGCCAGCAGCGCGGACCCGGGACAGGGGACCTATAATTCACCCCTCCACTTT
cdr3_aa: CASSADPGQGTYNSPLHF
clone_size: NA
j_call: TRBJ1-6
v_call: TRBV5-1
d_call: TRBD1

cdr3_nt: TGTGCTAGTGGTTTGCCCAATAAGGACATTTATAGCAATCAGCCCCAGCATTTT
cdr3_aa: CASGLPNKDIYSNQPQHF
clone_size: NA
j_call: TRBJ1-5
v_call: TRBV12-5
d_call: NA

cdr3_nt: TGTGCCAGCAGTGCGGGAGAGTTCTACGAGCAGTACTTC
cdr3_aa: CASSAGEFYEQYF
clone_size: NA
j_call: TRBJ2-7
v_call: TRBV6-1
d_call: NA

cdr3_nt: TGTGCCAGCAGTTTGCCAGGGAGCCATCAGCCCCAGCATTTT
cdr3_aa: CASSLPGSHQPQHF
clone_size: NA
j_call: TRBJ1-5
v_call: TRBV28
d_call: NA

cdr3_nt: TGTGCCAGCAGCCCGCAGGGGATTACGCAGTATTTT
cdr3_aa: CASSPQGITQYF
clone_size: NA
j_call: TRBJ2-3
v_call: TRBV7-3
d_call: NA

cdr3_nt: TGTGCCAGCAGCTTAAGGCGAGGAGGCACTGAAGCTTTCTTT
cdr3_aa: CASSLRRGGTEAFF
clone_size: NA
j_call: TRBJ1-1
v_call: TRBV11-2
d_call: NA

cdr3_nt: TGTGCCAGCAGCTTAGTCCTCACCCCCACTAATGAAAAACTGTTTTTT
cdr3_aa: CASSLVLTPTNEKLFF
clone_size: NA
j_call: TRBJ1-4
v_call: TRBV7-2
d_call: NA

cdr3_nt: TGTGCCAGCAGCTTGGGGGGTCGCTACGAGCAGTACTTC
cdr3_aa: CASSLGGRYEQYF
clone_size: NA
j_call: TRBJ2-7
v_call: TRBV5-4
d_call: NA

cdr3_nt: TGTGCCAGTGTAGGGGAGGTTAACACCGGGGAGCTGTTTTTT
cdr3_aa: CASVGEVNTGELFF
clone_size: NA
j_call: TRBJ2-2
v_call: TRBV6-1
d_call: NA

cdr3_nt: TGTGCCAGCGGTACCCTAATGGCCCCCACAGATACGCAGTATTTT
cdr3_aa: CASGTLMAPTDTQYF
clone_size: NA
j_call: TRBJ2-3
v_call: TRBV27
d_call: NA

cdr3_nt: TGTGCCAGCAGTGAAGCGAAGGGACGTCAGCCCCAGCATTTT
cdr3_aa: CASSEAKGRQPQHF
clone_size: NA
j_call: TRBJ1-5
v_call: TRBV6-1
d_call: NA

cdr3_nt: TGCGCCAGCAGCTTACTAGCGGGGGTTTCTCAGGAGCTGTTTTTT
cdr3_aa: CASSLLAGVSQELFF
clone_size: NA
j_call: TRBJ2-2
v_call: TRBV5-1
d_call: TRBD2

cdr3_nt: TGTGCCAGCAGCTTAGAACAGGGAGTGTACGAGCAGTACTTC
cdr3_aa: CASSLEQGVYEQYF
clone_size: NA
j_call: TRBJ2-7
v_call: TRBV7-2
d_call: NA

cdr3_nt: TGTGCCAGCAGTTCCGCAGGGTCCGGGCGAGAGACCCAGTACTTC
cdr3_aa: CASSSAGSGRETQYF
clone_size: NA
j_call: TRBJ2-5
v_call: TRBV6-5
d_call: NA

cdr3_nt: TGTGCCAGCAGCTTGGTTAACTATGGCTACACCTTC
cdr3_aa: CASSLVNYGYTF
clone_size: NA
j_call: TRBJ1-2
v_call: TRBV5-4
d_call: NA

cdr3_nt: TGTGCCAGCAGAGGGACAGGGGGTAATCAGCCCCAGCATTTT
cdr3_aa: CASRGTGGNQPQHF
clone_size: NA
j_call: TRBJ1-5
v_call: TRBV28
d_call: TRBD1

cdr3_nt: TGTGCCAGCACCCCTAGCGGGAGGAGTCAGGAGACCCAGTACTTC
cdr3_aa: CASTPSGRSQETQYF
clone_size: NA
j_call: TRBJ2-5
v_call: TRBV6-5
d_call: TRBD2

cdr3_nt: TGCGCCAGCAGCCCCAAGGGGGGAGGAAGCTCTGAAGCTTTCTTT
cdr3_aa: CASSPKGGGSSEAFF
clone_size: NA
j_call: TRBJ1-1
v_call: TRBV5-1
d_call: NA

cdr3_nt: TGTGCCAGCAGGACCTTTGGGGCAGATACGCAGTATTTT
cdr3_aa: CASRTFGADTQYF
clone_size: NA
j_call: TRBJ2-3
v_call: TRBV21-1
d_call: NA

cdr3_nt: TGTGCCAGCAGCTGGACCGACCAAAGCGGGGGCTACACCTTC
cdr3_aa: CASSWTDQSGGYTF
clone_size: once
j_call: TRBJ1-2
v_call: TRBV7-9
d_call: NA

cdr3_nt: TGTGCCAGCAGCGTAGGGATGAATTCACCCCTCCACTTT
cdr3_aa: CASSVGMNSPLHF
clone_size: NA
j_call: TRBJ1-6
v_call: TRBV9
d_call: NA

cdr3_nt: TGTGCCAGCAGCTCTACTAGCGGTGGGGGGACCCAGTACTTC
cdr3_aa: CASSSTSGGGTQYF
clone_size: NA
j_call: TRBJ2-5
v_call: TRBV7-2
d_call: TRBD2

cdr3_nt: TGTGCCAGCTCACAGGGGGCGAGGGCAGATACGCAGTATTTT
cdr3_aa: CASSQGARADTQYF
clone_size: NA
j_call: TRBJ2-3
v_call: TRBV18
d_call: TRBD1

cdr3_nt: TGCGCCAGCAGCTTCCCAGGACGCGGTGGGGAGCAGTTCTTC
cdr3_aa: CASSFPGRGGEQFF
clone_size: once
j_call: TRBJ2-1
v_call: TRBV5-1
d_call: NA

cdr3_nt: TGCGCCAGCAGCTTGGTCGGGGGGCCCACTGAAGCTTTCTTT
cdr3_aa: CASSLVGGPTEAFF
clone_size: NA
j_call: TRBJ1-1
v_call: TRBV5-1
d_call: NA

cdr3_nt: TGCAGCGTTGAAGAGGTACGGGGCTATGGCTACACCTTC
cdr3_aa: CSVEEVRGYGYTF
clone_size: NA
j_call: TRBJ1-2
v_call: TRBV29-1
d_call: NA

cdr3_nt: TGTGCCAGTAGTAGGTGGACTGAAGCTTTCTTT
cdr3_aa: CASSRWTEAFF
clone_size: once
j_call: TRBJ1-1
v_call: TRBV19
d_call: NA

cdr3_nt: TGTGCCAGCAGCTCGGTCTCACCGGCGGGCGGGGAGCTGTTTTTT
cdr3_aa: CASSSVSPAGGELFF
clone_size: NA
j_call: TRBJ2-2
v_call: TRBV5-5
d_call: NA

cdr3_nt: TGTGCCAGCAGGGGGCTGGGACTAGCGGGGGGGCGGGGTGACACCGGGGAGCTGTTTTTT
cdr3_aa: CASRGLGLAGGRGDTGELFF
clone_size: NA
j_call: TRBJ2-2
v_call: TRBV27
d_call: TRBD2

cdr3_nt: TGCGCCAGCAGCCAAGAAGTGGCAAGCTTATATCAGCCCCAGCATTTT
cdr3_aa: CASSQEVASLYQPQHF
clone_size: NA
j_call: TRBJ1-5
v_call: TRBV4-1
d_call: NA

cdr3_nt: TGTGCCAGCCCGGTTGGACAGGCCCGGGGCTACGAGCAGTACTTC
cdr3_aa: CASPVGQARGYEQYF
clone_size: NA
j_call: TRBJ2-7
v_call: TRBV19
d_call: TRBD1

cdr3_nt: TGTGCCAGCACAAGAGGAGTCCGACAGGGGAGCAGTTACAATGAGCAGTTCTTC
cdr3_aa: CASTRGVRQGSSYNEQFF
clone_size: NA
j_call: TRBJ2-1
v_call: TRBV9
d_call: TRBD1

cdr3_nt: TGTGCCAGCAGCTTTCTCAGCGGGAGGGCCTACGAGCAGTACTTC
cdr3_aa: CASSFLSGRAYEQYF
clone_size: NA
j_call: TRBJ2-7
v_call: TRBV5-4
d_call: TRBD2